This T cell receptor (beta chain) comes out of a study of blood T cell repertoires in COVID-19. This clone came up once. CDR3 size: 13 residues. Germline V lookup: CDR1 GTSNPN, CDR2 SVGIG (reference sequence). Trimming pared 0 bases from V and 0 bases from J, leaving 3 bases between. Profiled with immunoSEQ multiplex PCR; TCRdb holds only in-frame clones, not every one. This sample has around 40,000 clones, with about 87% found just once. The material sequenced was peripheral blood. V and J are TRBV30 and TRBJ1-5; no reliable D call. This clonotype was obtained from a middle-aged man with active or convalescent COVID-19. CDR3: CAWSVSSNQPQHF. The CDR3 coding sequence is TGTGCCTGGAGTGTTAGTAGCAATCAGCCCCAGCATTTT.